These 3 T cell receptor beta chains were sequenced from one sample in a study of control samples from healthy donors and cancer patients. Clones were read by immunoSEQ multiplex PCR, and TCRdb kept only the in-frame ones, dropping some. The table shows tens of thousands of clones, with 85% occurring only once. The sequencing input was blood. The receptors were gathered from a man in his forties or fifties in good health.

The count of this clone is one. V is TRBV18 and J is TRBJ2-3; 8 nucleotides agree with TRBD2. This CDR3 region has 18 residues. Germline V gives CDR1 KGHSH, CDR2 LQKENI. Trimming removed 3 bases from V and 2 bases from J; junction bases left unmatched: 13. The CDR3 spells CASSPPRASGSDTDTQYF. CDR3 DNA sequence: TGTGCCAGCTCACCCCCGAGGGCTAGCGGGTCTGACACAGATACGCAGTATTTT.

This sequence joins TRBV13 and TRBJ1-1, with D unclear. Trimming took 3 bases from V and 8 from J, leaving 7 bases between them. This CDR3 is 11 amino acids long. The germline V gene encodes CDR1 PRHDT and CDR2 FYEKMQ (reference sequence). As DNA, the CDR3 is TGTGCCAGCAGCTTCAGCAGAGAAGCTTTCTTT. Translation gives CASSFSREAFF.

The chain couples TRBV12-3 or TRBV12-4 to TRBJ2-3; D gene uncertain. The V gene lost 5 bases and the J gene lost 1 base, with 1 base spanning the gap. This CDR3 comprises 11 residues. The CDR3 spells CASSRTDTQYF. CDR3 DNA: TGTGCCAGCAGTCGCACAGATACGCAGTATTTT.